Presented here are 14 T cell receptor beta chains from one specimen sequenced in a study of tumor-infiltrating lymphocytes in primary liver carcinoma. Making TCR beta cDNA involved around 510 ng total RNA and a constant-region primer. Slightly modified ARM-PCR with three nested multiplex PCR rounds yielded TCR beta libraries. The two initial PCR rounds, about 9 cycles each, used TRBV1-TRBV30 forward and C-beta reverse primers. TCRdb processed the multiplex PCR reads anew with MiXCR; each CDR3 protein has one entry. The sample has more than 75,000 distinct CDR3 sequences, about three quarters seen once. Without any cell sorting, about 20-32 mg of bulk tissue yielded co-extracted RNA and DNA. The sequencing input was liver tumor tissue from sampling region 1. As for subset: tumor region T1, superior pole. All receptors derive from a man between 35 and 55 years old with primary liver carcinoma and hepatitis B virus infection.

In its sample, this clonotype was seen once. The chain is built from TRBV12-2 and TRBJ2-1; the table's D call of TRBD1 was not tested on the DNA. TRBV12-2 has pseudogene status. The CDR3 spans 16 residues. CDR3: CASCLDTPNRSNEQFF. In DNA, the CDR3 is TGTGCAAGTTGCTTAGACACCCCCAACCGGTCCAATGAGCAGTTCTTC.

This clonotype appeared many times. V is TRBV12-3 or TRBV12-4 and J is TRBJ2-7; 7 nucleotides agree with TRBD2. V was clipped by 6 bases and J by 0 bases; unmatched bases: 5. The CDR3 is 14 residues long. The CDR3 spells CASSRSGSSYEQYF. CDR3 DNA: TGTGCCAGCAGCCGTAGCGGGTCCTCCTACGAGCAGTACTTC.

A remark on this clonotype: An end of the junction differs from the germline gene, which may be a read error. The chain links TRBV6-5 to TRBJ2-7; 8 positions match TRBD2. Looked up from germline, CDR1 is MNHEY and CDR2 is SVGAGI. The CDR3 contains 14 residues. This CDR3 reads CVSTESPGGRGQYF. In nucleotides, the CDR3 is TGTGTCAGCACCGAATCCCCGGGGGGGCGAGGGCAGTACTTC.

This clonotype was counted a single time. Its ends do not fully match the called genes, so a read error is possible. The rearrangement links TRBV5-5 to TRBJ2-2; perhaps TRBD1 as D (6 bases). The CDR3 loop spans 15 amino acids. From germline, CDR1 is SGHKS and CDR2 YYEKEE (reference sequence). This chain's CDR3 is CASTPGVANTGELFF. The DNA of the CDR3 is TGTGCCAGCACCCCAGGGGTAGCCAACACCGGGGAGTTGTTTTTT.

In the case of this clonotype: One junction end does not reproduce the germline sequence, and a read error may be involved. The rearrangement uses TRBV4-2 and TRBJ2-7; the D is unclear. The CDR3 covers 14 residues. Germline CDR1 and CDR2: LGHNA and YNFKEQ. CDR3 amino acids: CVSSQVQDGYEQYF. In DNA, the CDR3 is TGTGTCAGCAGCCAAGTGCAGGACGGCTACGAGCAGTACTTC.

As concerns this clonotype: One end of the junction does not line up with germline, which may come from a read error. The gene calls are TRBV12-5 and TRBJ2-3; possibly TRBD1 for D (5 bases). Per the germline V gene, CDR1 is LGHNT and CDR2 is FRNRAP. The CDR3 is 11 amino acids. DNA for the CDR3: TGTGTTAGTGGTTGGGGCGATACGCAGTACTTT. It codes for CVSGWGDTQYF.

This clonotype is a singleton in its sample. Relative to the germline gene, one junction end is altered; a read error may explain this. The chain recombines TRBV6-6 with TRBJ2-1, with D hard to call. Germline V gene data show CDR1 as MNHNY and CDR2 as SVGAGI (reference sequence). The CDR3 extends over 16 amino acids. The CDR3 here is CACSSRASLSDNEQFF. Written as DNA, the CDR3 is TGTGCCTGCAGTTCCCGCGCTAGTTTGAGTGACAATGAGCAGTTCTTC.

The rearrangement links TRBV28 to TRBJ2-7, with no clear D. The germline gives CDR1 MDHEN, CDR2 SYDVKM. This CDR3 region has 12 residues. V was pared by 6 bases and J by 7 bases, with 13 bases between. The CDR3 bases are TGTGCCAGCAGCCTAATGTTCGATGAGCAGTACTTC. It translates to CASSLMFDEQYF.

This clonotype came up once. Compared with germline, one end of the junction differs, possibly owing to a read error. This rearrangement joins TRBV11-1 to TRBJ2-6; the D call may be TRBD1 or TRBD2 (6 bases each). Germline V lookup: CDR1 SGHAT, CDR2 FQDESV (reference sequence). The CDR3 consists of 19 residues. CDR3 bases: TGTGCCAACAGCCCCCGGGGGAGCGGTGTTAACTCTGGGGACAACGTCCTGATTTTC. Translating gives CANSPRGSGVNSGDNVLIF.

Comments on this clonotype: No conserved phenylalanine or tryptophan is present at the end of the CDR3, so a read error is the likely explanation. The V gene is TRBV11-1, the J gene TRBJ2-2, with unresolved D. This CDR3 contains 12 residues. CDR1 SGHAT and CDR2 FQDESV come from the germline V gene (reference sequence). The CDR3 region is CARSSNTGELFI. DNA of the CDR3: TGTGCCAGGAGCTCGAACACCGGGGAGCTGTTTATT.

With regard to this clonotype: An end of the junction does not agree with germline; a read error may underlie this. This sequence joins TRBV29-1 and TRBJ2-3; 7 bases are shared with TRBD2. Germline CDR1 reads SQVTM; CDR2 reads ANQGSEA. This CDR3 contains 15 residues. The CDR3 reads CSVLLARGRPYTQYF. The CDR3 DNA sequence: TGCAGCGTCCTACTAGCGCGGGGCCGGCCATATACGCAGTATTTC.

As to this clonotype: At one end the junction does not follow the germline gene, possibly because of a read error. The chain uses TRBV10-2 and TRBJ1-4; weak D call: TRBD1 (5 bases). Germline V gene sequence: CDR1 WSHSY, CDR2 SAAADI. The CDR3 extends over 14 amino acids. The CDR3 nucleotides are TGTGCCAGCAGTGAGACAGCAACTAATGAAAAACTGTATTTT. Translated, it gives CASSETATNEKLYF.

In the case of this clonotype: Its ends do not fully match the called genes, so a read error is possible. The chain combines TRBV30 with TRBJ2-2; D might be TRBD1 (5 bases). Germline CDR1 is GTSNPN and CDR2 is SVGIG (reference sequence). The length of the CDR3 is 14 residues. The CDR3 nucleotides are TGTGCCTGGGCTGGACAAATCCTCACCGAGGAGCTGTGTTTT. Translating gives CAWAGQILTEELCF.

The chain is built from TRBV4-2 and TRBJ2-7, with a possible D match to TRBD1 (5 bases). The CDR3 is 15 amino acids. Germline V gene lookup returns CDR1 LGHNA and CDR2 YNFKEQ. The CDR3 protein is CGSSQERTRSYEQYF. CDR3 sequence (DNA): TGTGGCAGTAGCCAAGAACGGACAAGATCCTACGAGCAGTACTTC.